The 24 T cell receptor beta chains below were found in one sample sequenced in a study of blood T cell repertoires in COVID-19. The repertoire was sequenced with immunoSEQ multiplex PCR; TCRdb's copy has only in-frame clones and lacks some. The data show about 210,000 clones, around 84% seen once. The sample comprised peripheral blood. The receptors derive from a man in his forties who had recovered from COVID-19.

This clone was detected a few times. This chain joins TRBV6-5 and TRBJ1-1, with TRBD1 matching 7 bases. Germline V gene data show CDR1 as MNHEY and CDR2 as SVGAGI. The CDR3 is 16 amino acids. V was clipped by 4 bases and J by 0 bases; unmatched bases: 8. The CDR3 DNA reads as TGTGCCAGCAGTTTACCGGGACAGCAAATGAACACTGAAGCTTTCTTT. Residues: CASSLPGQQMNTEAFF.

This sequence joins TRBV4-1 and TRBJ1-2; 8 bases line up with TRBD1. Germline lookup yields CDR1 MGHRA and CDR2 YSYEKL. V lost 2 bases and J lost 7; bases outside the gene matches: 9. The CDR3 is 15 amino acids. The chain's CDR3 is CASSQSSPGGLGYTF. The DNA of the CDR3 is TGCGCCAGCAGCCAAAGCTCTCCAGGGGGCCTTGGCTACACCTTC.

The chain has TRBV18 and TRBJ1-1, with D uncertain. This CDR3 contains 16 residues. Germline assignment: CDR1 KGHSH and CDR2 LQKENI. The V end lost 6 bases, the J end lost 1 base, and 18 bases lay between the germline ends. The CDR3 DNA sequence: TGTGCCAGCTCCCCGGCGGGTTCCCGACGGAACACTGAAGCTTTCTTT. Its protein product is CASSPAGSRRNTEAFF.

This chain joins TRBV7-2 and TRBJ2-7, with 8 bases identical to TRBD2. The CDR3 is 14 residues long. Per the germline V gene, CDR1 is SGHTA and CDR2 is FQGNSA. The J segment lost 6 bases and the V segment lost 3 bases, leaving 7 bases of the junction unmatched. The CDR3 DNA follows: TGTGCCAGCAGCTTCGGGACTAGTCTTAGCGAGCAGTACTTC. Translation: CASSFGTSLSEQYF. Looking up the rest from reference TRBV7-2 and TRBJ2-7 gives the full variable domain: GAGVSQSPSNKVTEKGKDVELRCDPISGHTALYWYRQSLGQGLEFLIYFQGNSAPDKSGLPSDRFSAERTGGSVSTLTIQRTQQEDSAVYLCASSFGTSLSEQYFGPGTRLTVT.

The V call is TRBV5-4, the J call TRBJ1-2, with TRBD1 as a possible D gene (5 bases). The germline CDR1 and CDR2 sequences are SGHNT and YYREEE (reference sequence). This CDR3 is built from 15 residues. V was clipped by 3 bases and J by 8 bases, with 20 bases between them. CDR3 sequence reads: CASSSSIQAPGGYTF. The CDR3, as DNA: TGTGCCAGCAGCTCTTCCATACAGGCCCCAGGGGGCTACACCTTC.

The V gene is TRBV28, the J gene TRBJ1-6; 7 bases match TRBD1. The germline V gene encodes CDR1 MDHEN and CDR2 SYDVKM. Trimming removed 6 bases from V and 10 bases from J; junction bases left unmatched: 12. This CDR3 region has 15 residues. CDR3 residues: CASSLTQGEGSPLHF. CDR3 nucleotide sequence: TGTGCCAGCAGCCTTACTCAGGGGGAAGGATCACCCCTCCACTTT.

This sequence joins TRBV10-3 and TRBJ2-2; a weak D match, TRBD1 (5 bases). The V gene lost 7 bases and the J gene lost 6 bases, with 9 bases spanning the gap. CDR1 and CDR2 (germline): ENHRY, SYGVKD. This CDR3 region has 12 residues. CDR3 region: CAITPGPGELFF. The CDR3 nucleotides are TGTGCCATCACCCCAGGGCCCGGGGAGCTGTTTTTT.

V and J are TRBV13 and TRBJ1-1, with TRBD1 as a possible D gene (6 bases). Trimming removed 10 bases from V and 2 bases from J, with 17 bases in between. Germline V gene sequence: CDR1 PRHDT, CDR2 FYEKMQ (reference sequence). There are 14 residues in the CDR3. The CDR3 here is CATRRGTPNTEAFF. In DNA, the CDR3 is TGTGCCACCCGACGAGGGACACCCAACACTGAAGCTTTCTTT.

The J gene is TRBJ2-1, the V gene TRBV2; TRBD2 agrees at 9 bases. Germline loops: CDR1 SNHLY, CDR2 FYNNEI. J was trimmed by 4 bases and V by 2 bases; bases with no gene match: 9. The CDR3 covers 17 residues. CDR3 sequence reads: CASSEFKASGVYNEQFF. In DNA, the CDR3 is TGTGCCAGCAGTGAATTTAAGGCTAGCGGGGTGTACAATGAGCAGTTCTTC. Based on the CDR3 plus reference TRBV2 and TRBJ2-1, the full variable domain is EPEVTQTPSHQVTQMGQEVILRCVPISNHLYFYWYRQILGQKVEFLVSFYNNEISEKSEIFDDQFSVERPDGSNFTLKIRSTKLEDSAMYFCASSEFKASGVYNEQFFGPGTRLTVL.

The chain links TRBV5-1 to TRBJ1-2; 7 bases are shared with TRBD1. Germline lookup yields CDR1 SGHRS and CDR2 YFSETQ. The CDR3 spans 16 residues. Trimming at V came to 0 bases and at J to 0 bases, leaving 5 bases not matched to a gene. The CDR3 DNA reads TGCGCCAGCAGCTTGGGGACAGGACGAACTAACTATGGCTACACCTTC. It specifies CASSLGTGRTNYGYTF.

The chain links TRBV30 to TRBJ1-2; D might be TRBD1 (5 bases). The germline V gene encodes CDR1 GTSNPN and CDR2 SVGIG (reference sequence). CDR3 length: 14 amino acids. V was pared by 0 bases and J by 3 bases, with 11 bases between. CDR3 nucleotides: TGTGCCTGGAGTGTAGGCGGGGCAGACTATGGCTACACCTTC. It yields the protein CAWSVGGADYGYTF.

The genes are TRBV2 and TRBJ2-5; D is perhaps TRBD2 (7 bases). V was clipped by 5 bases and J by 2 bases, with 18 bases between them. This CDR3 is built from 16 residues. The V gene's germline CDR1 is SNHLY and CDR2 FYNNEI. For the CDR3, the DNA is TGTGCCAGCAGTACTGATAGGAGGGGGGGACAAGAGACCCAGTACTTC. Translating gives CASSTDRRGGQETQYF.

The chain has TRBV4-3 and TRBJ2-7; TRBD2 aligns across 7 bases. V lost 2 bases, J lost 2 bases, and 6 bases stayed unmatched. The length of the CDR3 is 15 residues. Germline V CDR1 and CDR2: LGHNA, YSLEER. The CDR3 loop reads CASSQSAGSPYEQYF. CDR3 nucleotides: TGCGCCAGCAGCCAATCAGCGGGAAGTCCCTACGAGCAGTACTTC.

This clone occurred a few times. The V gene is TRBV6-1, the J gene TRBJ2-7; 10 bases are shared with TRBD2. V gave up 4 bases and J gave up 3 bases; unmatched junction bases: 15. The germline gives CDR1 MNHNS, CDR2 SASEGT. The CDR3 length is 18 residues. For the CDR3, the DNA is TGTGCCAGCAGTGTATCCGGCGCCACTAGCGGGAAAAACTACGAGCAGTACTTC. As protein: CASSVSGATSGKNYEQYF.

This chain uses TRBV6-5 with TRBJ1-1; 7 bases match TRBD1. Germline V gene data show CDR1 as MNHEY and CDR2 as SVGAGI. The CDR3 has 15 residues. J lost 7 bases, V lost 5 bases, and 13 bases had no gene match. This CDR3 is CASSPMGNRGIEAFF. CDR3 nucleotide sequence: TGTGCCAGCAGTCCTATGGGGAACAGGGGCATTGAAGCTTTCTTT.

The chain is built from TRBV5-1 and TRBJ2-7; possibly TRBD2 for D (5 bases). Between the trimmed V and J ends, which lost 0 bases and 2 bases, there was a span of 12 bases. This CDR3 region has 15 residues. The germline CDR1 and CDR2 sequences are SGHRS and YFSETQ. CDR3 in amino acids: CASSLVAGLTYEQYF. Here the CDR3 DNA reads TGCGCCAGCAGCTTGGTGGCCGGACTGACCTACGAGCAGTACTTC.

This CDR3 reads CASSSSGGSYEQYF. The CDR3 coding sequence is TGTGCCAGCAGCTCTAGCGGGGGGTCCTACGAGCAGTACTTC. The chain recombines TRBV5-5 with TRBJ2-7; 11 nucleotides line up with TRBD2. CDR1 SGHKS and CDR2 YYEKEE come from the germline V gene (reference sequence). The CDR3 spans 14 residues. V was pared by 3 bases and J by 1 base, with 0 bases of the junction left unmatched.

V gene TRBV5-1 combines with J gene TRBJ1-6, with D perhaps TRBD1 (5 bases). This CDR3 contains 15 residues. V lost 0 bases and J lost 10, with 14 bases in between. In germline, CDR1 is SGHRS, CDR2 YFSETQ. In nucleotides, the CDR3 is TGCGCCAGCAGCTTGGAGGGGCGGTCGAGGTCACCCCTCCACTTT. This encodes CASSLEGRSRSPLHF.

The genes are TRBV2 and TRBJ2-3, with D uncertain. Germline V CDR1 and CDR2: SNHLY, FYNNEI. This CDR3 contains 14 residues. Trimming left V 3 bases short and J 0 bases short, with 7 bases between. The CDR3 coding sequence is TGTGCCAGCAGTGACTTCGGGAGCACAGATACGCAGTATTTT. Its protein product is CASSDFGSTDTQYF.

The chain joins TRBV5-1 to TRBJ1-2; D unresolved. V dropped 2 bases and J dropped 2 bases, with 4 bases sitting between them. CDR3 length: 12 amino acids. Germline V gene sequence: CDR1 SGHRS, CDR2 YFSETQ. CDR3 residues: CASSLTNYGYTF. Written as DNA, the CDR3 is TGCGCCAGCAGCTTAACAAACTATGGCTACACCTTC.

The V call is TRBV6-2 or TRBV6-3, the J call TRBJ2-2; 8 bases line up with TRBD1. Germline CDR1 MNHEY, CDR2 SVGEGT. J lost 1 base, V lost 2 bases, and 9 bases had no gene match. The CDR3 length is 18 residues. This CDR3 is CASSYTPQGDRNTGELFF. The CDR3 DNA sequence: TGTGCCAGCAGTTACACCCCACAGGGGGACCGGAACACCGGGGAGCTGTTTTTT.

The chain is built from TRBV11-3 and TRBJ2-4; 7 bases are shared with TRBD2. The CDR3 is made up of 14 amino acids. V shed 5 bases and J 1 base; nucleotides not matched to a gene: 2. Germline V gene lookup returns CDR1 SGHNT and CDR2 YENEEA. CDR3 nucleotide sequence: TGTGCCAGCAGCGGGCGGGGGGCCAAAAACATTCAGTACTTC. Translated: CASSGRGAKNIQYF.

The CDR3 DNA reads TGCAGCGTTGAAGATCCCGTGACAGGGGGGTCCTACGAGCAGTACTTC. Translation: CSVEDPVTGGSYEQYF. The chain is built from TRBV29-1 and TRBJ2-7; 9 nucleotides match TRBD1. The CDR3 runs to 16 residues. V was pared by 0 bases and J by 1 base, with 7 bases of the junction left unmatched. Germline V gene lookup returns CDR1 SQVTM and CDR2 ANQGSEA.

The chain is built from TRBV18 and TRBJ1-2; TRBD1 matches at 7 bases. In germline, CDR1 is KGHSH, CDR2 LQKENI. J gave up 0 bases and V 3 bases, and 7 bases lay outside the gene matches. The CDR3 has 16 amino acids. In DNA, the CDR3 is TGTGCCAGCTCACCGGCGACAGGGCGAGCTAACTATGGCTACACCTTC. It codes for CASSPATGRANYGYTF.